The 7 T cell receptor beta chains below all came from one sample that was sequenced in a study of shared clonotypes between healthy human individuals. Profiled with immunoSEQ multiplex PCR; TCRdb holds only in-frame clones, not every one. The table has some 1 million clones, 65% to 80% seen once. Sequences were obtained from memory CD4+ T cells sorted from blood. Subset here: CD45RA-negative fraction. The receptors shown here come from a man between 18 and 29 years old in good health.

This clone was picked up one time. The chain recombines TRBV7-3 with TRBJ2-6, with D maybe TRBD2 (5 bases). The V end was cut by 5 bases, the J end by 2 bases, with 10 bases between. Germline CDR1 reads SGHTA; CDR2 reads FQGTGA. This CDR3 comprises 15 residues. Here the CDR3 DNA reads TGTGCCAGCAGCCCCGCCGGGGCTGGGGCCAACGTCCTGACTTTC. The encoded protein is CASSPAGAGANVLTF.

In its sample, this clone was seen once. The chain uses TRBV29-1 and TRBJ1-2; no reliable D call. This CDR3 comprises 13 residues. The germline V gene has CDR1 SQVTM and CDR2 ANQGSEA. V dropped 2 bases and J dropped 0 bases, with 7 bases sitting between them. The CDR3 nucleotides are TGCAGCGTTGAAACAGTCCCTAACTATGGCTACACCTTC. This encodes CSVETVPNYGYTF.

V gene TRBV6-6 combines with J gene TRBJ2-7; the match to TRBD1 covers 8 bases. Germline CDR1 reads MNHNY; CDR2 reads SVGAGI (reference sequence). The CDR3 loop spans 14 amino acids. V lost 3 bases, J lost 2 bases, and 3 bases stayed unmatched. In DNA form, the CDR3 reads TGTGCCAGCAGTTATTTACAGGGGGCCTACGAGCAGTACTTC. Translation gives CASSYLQGAYEQYF.

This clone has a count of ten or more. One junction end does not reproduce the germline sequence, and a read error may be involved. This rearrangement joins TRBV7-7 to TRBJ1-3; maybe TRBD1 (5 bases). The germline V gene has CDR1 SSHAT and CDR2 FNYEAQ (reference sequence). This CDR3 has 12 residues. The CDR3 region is CASSPGGDTIYF. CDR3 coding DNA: TGTGCTAGCAGCCCGGGGGGAGACACCATATATTTT.

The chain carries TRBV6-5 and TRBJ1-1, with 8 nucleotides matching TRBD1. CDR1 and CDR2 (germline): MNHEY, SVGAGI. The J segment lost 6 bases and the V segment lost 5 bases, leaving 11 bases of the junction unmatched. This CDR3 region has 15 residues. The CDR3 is CASSATTGVFAEAFF. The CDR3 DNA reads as TGTGCCAGCAGTGCGACGACAGGGGTTTTCGCTGAAGCTTTCTTT.

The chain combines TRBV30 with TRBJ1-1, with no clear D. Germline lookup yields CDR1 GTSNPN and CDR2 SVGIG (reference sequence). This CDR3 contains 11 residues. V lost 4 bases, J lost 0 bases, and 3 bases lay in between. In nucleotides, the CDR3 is TGTGCCTGGAATATGAACACTGAAGCTTTCTTT. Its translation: CAWNMNTEAFF.

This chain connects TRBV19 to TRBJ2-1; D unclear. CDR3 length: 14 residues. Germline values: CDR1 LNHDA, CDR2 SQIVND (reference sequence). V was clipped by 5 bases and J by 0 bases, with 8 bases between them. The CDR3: CASSYTSSYNEQFF. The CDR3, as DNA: TGTGCCAGTAGTTATACCAGCTCCTACAATGAGCAGTTCTTC.